The next 23 T cell receptor beta chains were all read from a single sample in a study of cytomegalovirus exposure and HLA in healthy donors. Generated by immunoSEQ multiplex PCR, the TCRdb table keeps only in-frame clones and is missing some. This sample has tens of thousands of clones, with 90% to 96% found just once. Sequenced material: PBMCs. These receptors were taken from a man aged 18 to 30 in good health and CMV-seropositive.

J is TRBJ1-1 and V is TRBV5-1; D possibly corresponds to TRBD1 (6 bases). The CDR3 extends over 16 amino acids. V dropped 4 bases and J dropped 0 bases, with 16 bases sitting between them. Looked up from germline, CDR1 is SGHRS and CDR2 is YFSETQ. CDR3 loop: CASSPYRQVMNTEAFF. The CDR3 DNA sequence: TGCGCCAGCAGCCCCTACAGACAGGTCATGAACACTGAAGCTTTCTTT.

The chain has TRBV7-8 and TRBJ2-1; TRBD2 aligns across 15 bases. Germline V gene sequence: CDR1 SGHVS, CDR2 FQNEAQ. The CDR3 has 14 residues. The V segment lost 5 bases and the J segment 15 bases; nucleotides outside the gene matches: 8. This CDR3 is CASSRGLAGGRLFF. For the CDR3, the DNA is TGTGCCAGCAGCCGGGGACTAGCGGGAGGTAGACTGTTCTTC.

In this sample, this clone turned up once. This chain links TRBV6-5 with TRBJ1-1; no firm D call. Trimming shortened V by 0 bases and J by 0 bases, and 8 bases separated the two germline ends. This CDR3 comprises 15 residues. CDR1 and CDR2 (germline): MNHEY, SVGAGI. DNA of the CDR3: TGTGCCAGCAGTTACTCGGCACAGATGAACACTGAAGCTTTCTTT. Its translation is CASSYSAQMNTEAFF.

The chain is built from TRBV5-1 and TRBJ2-7, with TRBD1 matching 7 bases. With V trimmed by 4 bases and J by 7 bases, 5 bases remained unmatched. The CDR3 runs 12 residues. CDR1 SGHRS and CDR2 YFSETQ come from the germline V gene. CDR3 in DNA: TGCGCCAGCAGCCGACAGGGTCATGAGCAGTACTTC. It yields the protein CASSRQGHEQYF.

This chain joins TRBV30 and TRBJ2-7; a weak D match, TRBD1 (6 bases). V was shortened by 1 base and J by 2 bases, with 24 bases between the two germline ends. The CDR3 has 18 amino acids. Per germline, CDR1 GTSNPN and CDR2 SVGIG (reference sequence). In DNA, the CDR3 is TGTGCCTGGAGTGGAGGAACGAAAATGGGACATCCTGCCTACGAGCAGTACTTC. This codes for CAWSGGTKMGHPAYEQYF.

This clone was found once. The gene calls are TRBV5-6 and TRBJ1-2; TRBD1 might be the D (6 bases). V gave up 1 base and J gave up 7 bases, with 17 bases separating them. In germline, CDR1 is SGHDT, CDR2 YYEEEE. The CDR3 contains 15 residues. CDR3 in DNA: TGTGCCAGCAGCTTGCACGCCGGGGGGCTACGTGGCTACACCTTC. This codes for CASSLHAGGLRGYTF.

V usage is TRBV6-1 and J usage is TRBJ2-2; D perhaps matches TRBD1 (6 bases). Trimming pared 7 bases from V and 3 bases from J, leaving 9 bases between. The CDR3 has 13 amino acids. Germline V gene lookup returns CDR1 MNHNS and CDR2 SASEGT. This CDR3 reads CASKPGDTGELFF. CDR3 coding DNA: TGTGCCAGCAAGCCAGGGGACACCGGGGAGCTGTTTTTT.

This clone was counted once. This chain connects TRBV10-3 to TRBJ2-5; D unresolved. V was pared by 3 bases and J by 2 bases, with 13 bases between. The CDR3 sequence is 15 residues long. Germline loops: CDR1 ENHRY, CDR2 SYGVKD. The CDR3 DNA is TGTGCCATCAGTGAAGTTGCACTAACTCAAGAGACCCAGTACTTC. This encodes CAISEVALTQETQYF.

This clone was observed a few times. The rearrangement joins TRBV11-2 to TRBJ2-1, with 8 bases matching TRBD2. Per germline, CDR1 SGHAT and CDR2 FQNNGV. The length of the CDR3 is 16 residues. V lost 4 bases and J lost 7; bases outside the gene matches: 12. The CDR3 DNA reads TGTGCCAGCAGCTCGACTAGCGACCCATCTAGAAATGAGCAGTTCTTC. Protein sequence: CASSSTSDPSRNEQFF.

This clone is a singleton in its sample. The chain has TRBV2 and TRBJ1-1; D call uncertain. Germline V gene data show CDR1 as SNHLY and CDR2 as FYNNEI. V was shortened by 8 bases and J by 0 bases, with 16 bases between the two germline ends. The CDR3 runs to 15 residues. The CDR3 reads CASDRGSALNTEAFF. The CDR3 DNA sequence: TGTGCCAGCGATAGAGGGAGCGCCCTGAACACTGAAGCTTTCTTT. The full variable domain, in which reference TRBV2 and TRBJ1-1 provide the parts outside the CDR3, is EPEVTQTPSHQVTQMGQEVILRCVPISNHLYFYWYRQILGQKVEFLVSFYNNEISEKSEIFDDQFSVERPDGSNFTLKIRSTKLEDSAMYFCASDRGSALNTEAFFGQGTRLTVV.

Notes on this clone: At one boundary the junction diverges from the germline segment, which might be a read error. This rearrangement joins TRBV7-7 to TRBJ2-1; perhaps TRBD1 as D (6 bases). The CDR3 has 13 amino acids. Germline CDR1 SSHAT, CDR2 FNYEAQ (reference sequence). CDR3 in DNA: TGTGCTAGCAGCTACGACAGGAACAATGAGCAGTTCTTC. Amino acid sequence: CASSYDRNNEQFF.

The rearrangement joins TRBV7-2 to TRBJ1-5; no clear D gene. The ends were cut back, 1 base at V and 8 bases at J, with 15 bases in the middle. Germline V gene lookup returns CDR1 SGHTA and CDR2 FQGNSA. The CDR3 is made up of 15 amino acids. The CDR3 nucleotides are TGTGCCAGCAGCTTAGAGGGCTGGAGGGATGAGCCCCAGCATTTT. It encodes CASSLEGWRDEPQHF.

The gene calls are TRBV19 and TRBJ2-3, with 7 bases lining up with TRBD2. The CDR3 contains 14 residues. Germline lookup yields CDR1 LNHDA and CDR2 SQIVND (reference sequence). Trimming took 6 bases from V and 7 from J; bases not matched to a gene: 10. The CDR3 DNA sequence: TGTGCCAGTAGCTCCCCGAAGCGGGGTCATACGCAGTATTTT. Its protein is CASSSPKRGHTQYF.

This chain joins TRBV9 and TRBJ2-1; the D is unclear. V gave up 5 bases and J gave up 0 bases, with 6 bases separating them. The CDR3 loop spans 13 amino acids. Germline assignment: CDR1 SGDLS and CDR2 YYNGEE. The CDR3 protein is CASSEISYNEQFF. In nucleotides, the CDR3 is TGTGCCAGCAGTGAGATCTCCTACAATGAGCAGTTCTTC. The complete variable domain, with remaining parts taken from reference TRBV9 and TRBJ2-1, reads DSGVTQTPKHLITATGQRVTLRCSPRSGDLSVYWYQQSLDQGLQFLIQYYNGEERAKGNILERFSAQQFPDLHSELNLSSLELGDSALYFCASSEISYNEQFFGPGTRLTVL.

This chain connects TRBV27 to TRBJ2-7, with 9 nucleotides matching TRBD1. Losses at the gene ends were 6 bases for V and 2 bases for J; bases not matched to a gene: 8. Germline V gives CDR1 MNHEY, CDR2 SMNVEV (reference sequence). The CDR3 covers 15 residues. The CDR3 coding sequence is TGTGCCAGCAGGATTTGGGACAGGGAAACCTACGAGCAGTACTTC. Translation gives CASRIWDRETYEQYF.

The chain uses TRBV5-1 and TRBJ1-2, with 7 nucleotides matching TRBD1. Germline V gene lookup returns CDR1 SGHRS and CDR2 YFSETQ. After removal of 0 bases from V and 6 bases from J, the junction contained 11 bases not matched to a gene. The CDR3 covers 16 residues. The CDR3 loop reads CASSLAGPAGGNGYTF. The CDR3, as DNA: TGCGCCAGCAGCTTGGCCGGTCCCGCAGGGGGTAATGGCTACACCTTC.

V usage is TRBV5-5 and J usage is TRBJ1-2, with a tentative D call TRBD1 (5 bases). The CDR3 extends over 13 amino acids. The germline V gene encodes CDR1 SGHKS and CDR2 YYEKEE (reference sequence). The V end lost 0 bases, the J end lost 7 bases, and 10 bases lay between the germline ends. The CDR3 sequence is CASSLAGLGGYTF. The CDR3 DNA reads as TGTGCCAGCAGCTTGGCAGGGCTCGGTGGCTACACCTTC.

The chain has TRBV30 and TRBJ1-1; D perhaps matches TRBD1 (5 bases). The V gene lost 0 bases and the J gene lost 8 bases, with 7 bases spanning the gap. The V gene's germline CDR1 is GTSNPN and CDR2 SVGIG (reference sequence). This CDR3 comprises 11 residues. The CDR3 sequence: CAWSVGAEAFF. As DNA, the CDR3 is TGTGCCTGGAGTGTAGGGGCCGAAGCTTTCTTT.

The gene calls are TRBV5-4 and TRBJ2-1; 7 nucleotides line up with TRBD2. This CDR3 contains 14 residues. Germline V gene sequence: CDR1 SGHNT, CDR2 YYREEE (reference sequence). The V gene end was trimmed by 3 bases and the J gene end by 4 bases; junction bases not matched to a gene: 4. The CDR3 loop reads CASSYGGRYNEQFF. The CDR3 DNA reads TGTGCCAGCAGCTACGGGGGGAGGTACAATGAGCAGTTCTTC.

The rearrangement joins TRBV10-1 to TRBJ1-1; D not certain. The germline gives CDR1 WNHNN, CDR2 SYGVQD (reference sequence). Trimming took 6 bases from V and 4 from J, leaving 12 bases between them. The CDR3 covers 13 residues. The CDR3 is CASRRGFTTEAFF. DNA of the CDR3: TGCGCCAGCAGGAGAGGATTTACCACTGAAGCTTTCTTT.

The gene calls are TRBV30 and TRBJ1-2; D unresolved. Germline-derived CDR1 and CDR2 are GTSNPN and SVGIG (reference sequence). V gave up 0 bases and J gave up 4 bases, with 15 bases separating them. This CDR3 has 15 residues. The CDR3: CAWSVFVPMSYGYTF. As DNA, the CDR3 is TGTGCCTGGAGTGTATTTGTCCCCATGAGCTATGGCTACACCTTC.

The chain uses TRBV9 and TRBJ2-7; 8 nucleotides match TRBD2. The CDR3 covers 16 residues. Germline-derived CDR1 and CDR2 are SGDLS and YYNGEE. V dropped 4 bases and J dropped 2; count of bases not matched to a gene: 11. This chain's CDR3 is CASSPRSTSATYEQYF. CDR3 bases: TGTGCCAGCAGCCCGAGATCGACTAGCGCCACCTACGAGCAGTACTTC.

The V gene is TRBV21-1, the J gene TRBJ1-1. TRBV21-1 is a pseudogene segment. The CDR3 totals 13 residues. DNA of the CDR3: TGTGCCAGCAGCAACGCCCGGTGGTCTGAAGCTTTCTTT. It translates to CASSNARWSEAFF.